Below, 27 T cell receptor beta chains from the same sample are listed, as sequenced in a study of blood T cell repertoires in COVID-19. The data were produced by immunoSEQ multiplex PCR, yet TCRdb's version contains in-frame clones alone and is incomplete. This sample carries a few hundred thousand clones, less than 85% of them seen once, and the ten largest clones take 3.5% to 4%. The sequenced material came from peripheral blood. The receptor set was obtained from a woman aged 18-35 years with acute or convalescent COVID-19.

V usage is TRBV15 and J usage is TRBJ2-5; TRBD1 agrees at 9 bases. V shed 9 bases and J 1 base; nucleotides not matched to a gene: 3. The CDR3 consists of 13 residues. Germline-derived CDR1 and CDR2 are LNHNV and YYDKDF (reference sequence). The CDR3 here is CATGQGPQETQYF. The CDR3 nucleotides read TGTGCCACGGGACAGGGCCCCCAAGAGACCCAGTACTTC. The whole variable domain, filled in from reference TRBV15 and TRBJ2-5, reads DAMVIQNPRYQVTQFGKPVTLSCSQTLNHNVMYWYQQKSSQAPKLLFHYYDKDFNNEADTPDNFQSRRPNTSFCFLDIRSPGLGDTAMYLCATGQGPQETQYFGPGTRLLVL.

The J gene is TRBJ1-2, the V gene TRBV16; tentatively, D is TRBD1 (5 bases). Between the trimmed V and J ends, which lost 8 bases and 2 bases, there was a span of 18 bases. The germline CDR1 and CDR2 sequences are KGHSY and FQNENV. The CDR3 has 15 residues. CDR3 DNA: TGTGCCAGCGGACATTTTGGAACGGTGAACTATGGCTACACCTTC. Its protein is CASGHFGTVNYGYTF.

V gene TRBV29-1 combines with J gene TRBJ2-2; no firm D call. The CDR3 is 13 amino acids. CDR1 is SQVTM and CDR2 is ANQGSEA in the germline V gene. V shed 7 bases and J shed 0 bases, with 9 bases lying between them. The CDR3 region has the DNA TGCAGCGGCTCAGACACGAACACCGGGGAGCTGTTTTTT. This translates into CSGSDTNTGELFF.

The J gene is TRBJ2-7, the V gene TRBV6-5; 8 nucleotides line up with TRBD1. In germline, CDR1 is MNHEY, CDR2 SVGAGI. With 6 bases clipped from V and 2 bases from J, the junction kept 3 bases outside the gene matches. The CDR3 runs 13 residues. CDR3 DNA: TGTGCCAGCAGCCGGGGACAGGCCTACGAGCAGTACTTC. Protein product: CASSRGQAYEQYF.

CDR3 nucleotide sequence: TGTGCTAGTGCCCCCCGGACAGGGAACACCGGGGAGCTGTTTTTT. Encoded protein: CASAPRTGNTGELFF. This chain connects TRBV12-5 to TRBJ2-2; 7 bases map to TRBD1. V shed 7 bases and J 1 base; nucleotides not matched to a gene: 6. This CDR3 comprises 15 residues. Germline V lookup: CDR1 LGHNT, CDR2 FRNRAP.

This clone was seen just once. The chain is built from TRBV2 and TRBJ1-1; maybe TRBD1 (6 bases). The CDR3 has 13 amino acids. Germline CDR1 SNHLY, CDR2 FYNNEI. Trimming left V 7 bases short and J 3 bases short, with 12 bases between. As DNA, the CDR3 is TGTGCCAGCATCGCATACAGGGACACTGAAGCTTTCTTT. Its translation is CASIAYRDTEAFF.

The rearrangement links TRBV6-6 to TRBJ1-1, with TRBD1 as a possible D gene (5 bases). This CDR3 is built from 13 residues. Trimming cost V 0 bases and J 8 bases, with 10 bases left between them. The germline V gene encodes CDR1 MNHNY and CDR2 SVGAGI (reference sequence). CDR3 loop: CASSYSETEEAFF. The CDR3 DNA reads as TGTGCCAGCAGTTACTCGGAGACAGAAGAAGCTTTCTTT.

This rearrangement joins TRBV30 to TRBJ1-2, with 7 bases matching TRBD1. CDR1 is GTSNPN and CDR2 is SVGIG in the germline V gene (reference sequence). With 2 bases clipped from V and 7 bases from J, the junction kept 1 base outside the gene matches. This CDR3 spans 11 amino acids. CDR3 coding DNA: TGTGCCTGGAGTCAGGGGGGTGGCTACACCTTC. This encodes CAWSQGGGYTF.

V and J are TRBV9 and TRBJ2-7; 11 nucleotides align to TRBD2. Losses at the gene ends were 4 bases for V and 7 bases for J; bases not matched to a gene: 7. Germline-derived CDR1 and CDR2 are SGDLS and YYNGEE. This CDR3 comprises 14 residues. Here the CDR3 DNA reads TGTGCCAGCAGCCCCCGGACTAGCGGGCAGGAGCAGTACTTC. Protein product: CASSPRTSGQEQYF.

In this sample, this clone turned up many times. CDR3: CASSPTSRKTQYF. DNA of the CDR3: TGTGCCAGCAGCCCGACTAGCCGAAAGACCCAGTACTTC. The V call is TRBV2, the J call TRBJ2-5, with 7 bases aligning to TRBD2. Per germline, CDR1 SNHLY and CDR2 FYNNEI. V shed 6 bases and J 6 bases; nucleotides not matched to a gene: 7. The CDR3 runs to 13 residues.

The gene calls are TRBV6-5 and TRBJ2-2, with D tentatively TRBD1 (5 bases). Germline lookup yields CDR1 MNHEY and CDR2 SVGAGI. CDR3 size: 13 residues. Trimming left V 2 bases short and J 6 bases short, with 7 bases between. The CDR3 loop reads CASSYQGPGELFF. The CDR3 nucleotides read TGTGCCAGCAGTTACCAGGGTCCCGGGGAGCTGTTTTTT.

V is TRBV6-5 and J is TRBJ1-1, with D hard to call. The CDR3 consists of 12 residues. Trimming took 7 bases from V and 1 from J, leaving 7 bases between them. Germline V gene lookup returns CDR1 MNHEY and CDR2 SVGAGI. CDR3 nucleotide sequence: TGTGCCAGCATGCGGGGGAACACTGAAGCTTTCTTT. Protein: CASMRGNTEAFF.

This chain uses TRBV2 with TRBJ2-1, with TRBD2 matching over 12 bases. In germline, CDR1 is SNHLY, CDR2 FYNNEI. This CDR3 comprises 15 residues. J lost 8 bases, V lost 6 bases, and 8 bases had no gene match. CDR3 DNA: TGTGCCAGCAGAAAGACTAGCGGGAGATTAGATGAGCAGTTCTTC. Translation: CASRKTSGRLDEQFF.

This clone was seen only once. This rearrangement joins TRBV6-4 to TRBJ1-1; TRBD1 is a possible D gene (6 bases). Germline assignment: CDR1 MRHNA and CDR2 SNTAGT. Trimming removed 4 bases from V and 1 base from J, with 7 bases in between. The CDR3 has 13 amino acids. The CDR3 coding sequence is TGTGCCAGCAGTGCGGGACAGAACACTGAAGCTTTCTTT. It specifies CASSAGQNTEAFF.

The V call is TRBV9, the J call TRBJ2-5, with 11 bases that match TRBD2. The CDR3 runs 15 residues. CDR1 is SGDLS, CDR2 YYNGEE, per germline. With 5 bases clipped from V and 4 bases from J, the junction kept 7 bases outside the gene matches. The CDR3 here is CASSLDSGRGETQYF. The DNA of the CDR3 is TGTGCCAGCAGTTTGGATAGCGGGAGGGGAGAGACCCAGTACTTC.

The chain combines TRBV7-9 with TRBJ2-7, with D tentatively TRBD1 (6 bases). Trimming took off 5 bases at V and 4 bases at J, with 21 bases between the two ends. The CDR3 length is 16 residues. CDR1 is SEHNR and CDR2 is FQNEAQ in the germline V gene (reference sequence). DNA for the CDR3: TGTGCCAGCAGCCCGCGGCTTCCGGGACATTCGTACGAGCAGTACTTC. This codes for CASSPRLPGHSYEQYF.

V is TRBV29-1 and J is TRBJ1-2; TRBD1 agrees at 8 bases. Germline lookup yields CDR1 SQVTM and CDR2 ANQGSEA. J gave up 2 bases and V 7 bases, and 6 bases lay outside the gene matches. There are 13 residues in the CDR3. The DNA of the CDR3 is TGCAGCGGCTACAGGGGGTCCAACTATGGCTACACCTTC. It yields the protein CSGYRGSNYGYTF.

V usage is TRBV2 and J usage is TRBJ1-3; D is ambiguous. Trimming left V 7 bases short and J 0 bases short, with 10 bases between. CDR1 SNHLY and CDR2 FYNNEI come from the germline V gene. The CDR3 length is 14 residues. DNA of the CDR3: TGTGCCAGCAACGTCGGGAGCTCTGGAAACACCATATATTTT. Residues: CASNVGSSGNTIYF.

The chain employs TRBV19 and TRBJ2-5; TRBD2 is a possible D gene (6 bases). Trimming removed 3 bases at V and 2 bases at J, with 16 bases between. Looked up from germline, CDR1 is LNHDA and CDR2 is SQIVND (reference sequence). The CDR3 runs to 16 residues. Here the CDR3 DNA reads TGTGCCAGTAGTATTAATACAGGAGGGTCTCAAGAGACCCAGTACTTC. Its protein is CASSINTGGSQETQYF. Complete variable domain (other parts from reference TRBV19 and TRBJ2-5): DGGITQSPKYLFRKEGQNVTLSCEQNLNHDAMYWYRQDPGQGLRLIYYSQIVNDFQKGDIAEGYSVSREKKESFPLTVTSAQKNPTAFYLCASSINTGGSQETQYFGPGTRLLVL.

V is TRBV5-1 and J is TRBJ2-7, with 7 bases matching TRBD1. Germline V gene lookup returns CDR1 SGHRS and CDR2 YFSETQ. The CDR3 has 14 amino acids. The V gene end was trimmed by 3 bases and the J gene end by 0 bases; junction bases not matched to a gene: 3. CDR3 nucleotide sequence: TGCGCCAGCAGCTACCGGGACAGCTCCTACGAGCAGTACTTC. Amino acids: CASSYRDSSYEQYF.

Here the CDR3 DNA reads TGTGCCAGCAGTTACTGGACACGGAGCATCGATTCACCCCTCCACTTT. Its protein is CASSYWTRSIDSPLHF. This chain joins TRBV6-5 and TRBJ1-6; D may be TRBD1 (5 bases). Germline V gene lookup returns CDR1 MNHEY and CDR2 SVGAGI. The CDR3 is made up of 16 amino acids. V lost 1 base, J lost 8 bases, and 15 bases lay in between.

This clone was seen ten or more times. This chain joins TRBV9 and TRBJ2-3; D might be TRBD2 (5 bases). The CDR3 sequence is 15 residues long. Trimming took off 0 bases at V and 3 bases at J, with 11 bases between the two ends. From germline, CDR1 is SGDLS and CDR2 YYNGEE. This chain's CDR3 is CASSVGRRTTDTQYF. The CDR3 DNA follows: TGTGCCAGCAGCGTAGGACGTCGGACTACAGATACGCAGTATTTT. The full variable domain, rest sourced from reference TRBV9 and TRBJ2-3, is DSGVTQTPKHLITATGQRVTLRCSPRSGDLSVYWYQQSLDQGLQFLIQYYNGEERAKGNILERFSAQQFPDLHSELNLSSLELGDSALYFCASSVGRRTTDTQYFGPGTRLTVL.

This chain connects TRBV29-1 to TRBJ1-1; D call uncertain. Germline lookup yields CDR1 SQVTM and CDR2 ANQGSEA. The CDR3 has 13 amino acids. V shed 0 bases and J shed 1 base, with 6 bases lying between them. The CDR3 DNA is TGCAGCGTTGAAGACGCCGGGAACACTGAAGCTTTCTTT. Its protein product is CSVEDAGNTEAFF.

The rearrangement links TRBV6-6 to TRBJ1-3; D ambiguous. CDR1 MNHNY and CDR2 SVGAGI come from the germline V gene (reference sequence). The germline V and J ends were trimmed by 6 bases and 4 bases, with 10 bases remaining between them. This CDR3 spans 13 amino acids. Here the CDR3 DNA reads TGTGCCAGCAGGGATCTCAGGGGAAACACCATATATTTT. Its protein is CASRDLRGNTIYF.

This clone was found once. The chain is built from TRBV9 and TRBJ2-3; 12 bases agree with TRBD2. The junction had 12 bases not matched to a gene; V was cut back by 4 bases and J by 6 bases. CDR3 length equals 17 residues. CDR1 SGDLS and CDR2 YYNGEE come from the germline V gene. The CDR3 reads CASSLTSGSGSGDTQYF. CDR3 in DNA: TGTGCCAGCAGCCTGACTAGCGGGAGTGGGTCCGGGGATACGCAGTATTTT.

The chain uses TRBV5-5 and TRBJ2-5, with D perhaps TRBD1 (6 bases). In germline, CDR1 is SGHKS, CDR2 YYEKEE (reference sequence). The CDR3 covers 17 residues. Trimming pared 4 bases from V and 5 bases from J, leaving 24 bases between. The DNA of the CDR3 is TGTGCCAGCAGCGTACGGGGTGCAGGGGCGTTGGGGGAGACCCAGTACTTC. It yields the protein CASSVRGAGALGETQYF.

The V gene is TRBV24-1, the J gene TRBJ2-2, with TRBD2 matching over 10 bases. The ends lost 3 bases at V and 1 base at J; junction bases unmatched: 1. The CDR3 has 16 residues. Germline CDR1 reads KGHDR; CDR2 reads SFDVKD. CDR3 nucleotide sequence: TGTGCCACCAGTGATATAGCGGGAGGGAACACCGGGGAGCTGTTTTTT. Translated, it gives CATSDIAGGNTGELFF.